This T cell receptor (beta chain) was observed in a study of CD8 T cells in Susac syndrome. When the RNA was reverse transcribed, random hexamers were used with an input of about 0.5 to 1 ug. TCRdb analysed the immunoSEQ multiplex PCR reads with MiXCR anew, one entry per CDR3 protein. The profile covers 200,000 to 300,000 distinct CDR3 sequences, with 90% to 97% appearing a single time and around 0.1% taken by the ten largest. The ends lost 0 bases at V and 8 bases at J; junction bases unmatched: 7. Germline-derived CDR1 and CDR2 are LGHNA and YNFKEQ. The CDR3 spans 16 residues. The sample was CD4+ T cells from PBMCs. The TCR comes from a human donor with Susac syndrome. The V and J genes are TRBV4-2 and TRBJ2-1, with TRBD2 matching 10 bases. The DNA for the CDR3 is TGTGCCAGCAGCCAAGATCAGCTAGCGGGAGACTATGAGCAGTTCTTC. The encoded protein is CASSQDQLAGDYEQFF.